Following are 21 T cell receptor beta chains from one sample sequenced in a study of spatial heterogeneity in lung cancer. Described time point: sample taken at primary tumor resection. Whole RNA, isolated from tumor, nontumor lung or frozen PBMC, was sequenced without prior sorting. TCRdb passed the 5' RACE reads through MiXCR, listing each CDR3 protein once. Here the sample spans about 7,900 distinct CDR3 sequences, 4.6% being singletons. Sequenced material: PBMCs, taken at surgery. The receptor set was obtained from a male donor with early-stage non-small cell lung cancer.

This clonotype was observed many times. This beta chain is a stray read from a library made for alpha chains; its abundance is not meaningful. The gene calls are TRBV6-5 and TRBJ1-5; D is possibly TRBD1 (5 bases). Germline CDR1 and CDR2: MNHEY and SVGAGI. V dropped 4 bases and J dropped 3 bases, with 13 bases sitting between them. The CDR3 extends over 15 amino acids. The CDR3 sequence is CASSSGPRDNQPQHF. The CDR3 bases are TGTGCCAGCAGTTCGGGGCCGCGTGACAATCAGCCCCAGCATTTT.

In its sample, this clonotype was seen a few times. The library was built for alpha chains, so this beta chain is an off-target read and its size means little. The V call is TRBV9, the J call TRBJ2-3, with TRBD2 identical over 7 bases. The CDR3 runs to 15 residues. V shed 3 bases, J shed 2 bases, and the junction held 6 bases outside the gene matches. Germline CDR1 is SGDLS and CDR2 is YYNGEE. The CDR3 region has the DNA TGTGCCAGCAGCGACGCGGGGACTAACACAGATACGCAGTATTTT. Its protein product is CASSDAGTNTDTQYF.

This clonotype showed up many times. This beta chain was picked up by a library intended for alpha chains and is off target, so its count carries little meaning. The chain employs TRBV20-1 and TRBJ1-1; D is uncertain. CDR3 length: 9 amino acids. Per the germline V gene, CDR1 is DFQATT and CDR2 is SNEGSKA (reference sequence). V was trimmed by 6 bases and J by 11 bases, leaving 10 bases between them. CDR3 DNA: TGCAGTGCCCTCAGTCCCGCTTTCTTT. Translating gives CSALSPAFF.

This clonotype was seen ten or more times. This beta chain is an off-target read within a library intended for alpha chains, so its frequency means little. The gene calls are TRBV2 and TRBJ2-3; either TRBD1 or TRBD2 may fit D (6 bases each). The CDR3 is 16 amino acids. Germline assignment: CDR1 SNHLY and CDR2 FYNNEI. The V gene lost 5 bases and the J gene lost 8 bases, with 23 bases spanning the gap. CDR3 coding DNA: TGTGCCAGCAGTCGGCTAGGGGGGAATCATCGGCTTACGCAGTATTTT. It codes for CASSRLGGNHRLTQYF.

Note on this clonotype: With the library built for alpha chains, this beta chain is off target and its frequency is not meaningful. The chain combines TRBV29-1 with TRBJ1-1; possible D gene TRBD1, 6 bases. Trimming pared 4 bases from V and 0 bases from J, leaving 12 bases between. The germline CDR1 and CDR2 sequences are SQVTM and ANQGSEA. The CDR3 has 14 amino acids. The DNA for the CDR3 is TGCAGCGTTGCCCGGACAGTCTTGAACACTGAAGCTTTCTTT. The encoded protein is CSVARTVLNTEAFF.

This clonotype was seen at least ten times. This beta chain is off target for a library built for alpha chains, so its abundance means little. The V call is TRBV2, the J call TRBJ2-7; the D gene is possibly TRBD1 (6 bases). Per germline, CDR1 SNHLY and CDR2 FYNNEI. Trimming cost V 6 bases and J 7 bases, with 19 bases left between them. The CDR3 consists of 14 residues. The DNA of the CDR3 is TGTGCCAGCAGAGTGGACAGACCCCCGGGGGAGCAGTACGTC. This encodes CASRVDRPPGEQYV.

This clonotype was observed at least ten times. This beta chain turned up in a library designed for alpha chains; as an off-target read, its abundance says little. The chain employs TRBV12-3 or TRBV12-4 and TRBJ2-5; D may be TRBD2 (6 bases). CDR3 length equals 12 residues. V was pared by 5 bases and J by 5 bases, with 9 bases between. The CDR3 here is CASSLTRETQYF. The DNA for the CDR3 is TGTGCCAGCAGTCTGACTAGGGAGACCCAGTACTTC.

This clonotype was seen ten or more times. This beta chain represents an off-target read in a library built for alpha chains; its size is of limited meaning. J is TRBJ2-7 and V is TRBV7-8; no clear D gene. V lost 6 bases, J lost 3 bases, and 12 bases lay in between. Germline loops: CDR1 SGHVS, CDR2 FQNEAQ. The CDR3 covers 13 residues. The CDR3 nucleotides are TGTGCCAGCAGAGTTGGGTACGACTACGAGCAGTACTTC. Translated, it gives CASRVGYDYEQYF.

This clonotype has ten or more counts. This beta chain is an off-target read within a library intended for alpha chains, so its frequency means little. CDR3 in amino acids: CASSYSRGDGYGYTF. In DNA form, the CDR3 reads TGTGCCAGCAGTTACTCGAGAGGGGACGGCTATGGCTACACCTTC. This chain connects TRBV6-2 or TRBV6-3 to TRBJ1-2; D might be TRBD1 (5 bases). Germline V lookup: CDR1 MNHEY, CDR2 SVGEGT. Trimming pared 0 bases from V and 4 bases from J, leaving 12 bases between. The CDR3 extends over 15 amino acids.

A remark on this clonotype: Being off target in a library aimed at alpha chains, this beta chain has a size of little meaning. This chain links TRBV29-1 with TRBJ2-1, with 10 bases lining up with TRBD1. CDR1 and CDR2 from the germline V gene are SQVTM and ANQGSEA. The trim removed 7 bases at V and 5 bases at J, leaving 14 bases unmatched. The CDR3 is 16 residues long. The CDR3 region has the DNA TGCAGCGCTCACATTCCGGGACAGGGGTCCAACAATGAGCAGTTCTTC. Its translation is CSAHIPGQGSNNEQFF.

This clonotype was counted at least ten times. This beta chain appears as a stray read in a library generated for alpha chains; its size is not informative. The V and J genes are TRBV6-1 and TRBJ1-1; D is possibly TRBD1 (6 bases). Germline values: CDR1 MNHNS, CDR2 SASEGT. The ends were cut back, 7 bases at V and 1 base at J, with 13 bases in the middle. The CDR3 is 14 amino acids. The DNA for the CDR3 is TGTGCCAGCAAGGATGGGGGGCCGAACACTGAAGCTTTCTTT. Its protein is CASKDGGPNTEAFF.

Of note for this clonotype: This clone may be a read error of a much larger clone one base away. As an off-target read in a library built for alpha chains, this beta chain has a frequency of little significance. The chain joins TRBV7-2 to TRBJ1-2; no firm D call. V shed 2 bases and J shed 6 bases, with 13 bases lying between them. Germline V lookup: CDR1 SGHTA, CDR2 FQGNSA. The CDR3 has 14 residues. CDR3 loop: CASSLSRRRHGYTF. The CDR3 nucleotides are TGTGCCAGCAGCTTATCGCGGCGGAGGCATGGCTACACCTTC. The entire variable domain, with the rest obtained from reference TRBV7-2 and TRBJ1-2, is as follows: GAGVSQSPSNKVTEKGKDVELRCDPISGHTALYWYRQSLGQGLEFLIYFQGNSAPDKSGLPSDRFSAERTGGSVSTLTIQRTQQEDSAVYLCASSLSRRRHGYTFGSGTRLTVV.

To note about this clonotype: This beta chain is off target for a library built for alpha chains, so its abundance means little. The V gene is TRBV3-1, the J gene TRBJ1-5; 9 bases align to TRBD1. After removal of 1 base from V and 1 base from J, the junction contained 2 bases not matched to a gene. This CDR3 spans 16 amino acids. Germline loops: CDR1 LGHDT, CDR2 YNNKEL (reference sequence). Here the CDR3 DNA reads TGTGCCAGCAGCCAAGGGACAGGGGCGAGCAATCAGCCCCAGCATTTT. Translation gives CASSQGTGASNQPQHF.

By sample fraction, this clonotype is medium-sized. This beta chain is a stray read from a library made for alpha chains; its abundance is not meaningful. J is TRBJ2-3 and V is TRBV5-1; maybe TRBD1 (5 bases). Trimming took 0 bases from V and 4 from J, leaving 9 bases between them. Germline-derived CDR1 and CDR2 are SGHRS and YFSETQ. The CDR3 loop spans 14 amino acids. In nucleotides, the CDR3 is TGCGCCAGCAGCTTGGAAGGGGTGGCAGATACGCAGTATTTT. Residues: CASSLEGVADTQYF.

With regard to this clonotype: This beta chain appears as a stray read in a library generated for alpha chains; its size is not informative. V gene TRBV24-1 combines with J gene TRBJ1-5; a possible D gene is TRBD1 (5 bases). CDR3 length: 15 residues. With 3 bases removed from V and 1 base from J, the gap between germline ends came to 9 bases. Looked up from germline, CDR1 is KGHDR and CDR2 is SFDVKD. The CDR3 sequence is CATSDDGGSNQPQHF. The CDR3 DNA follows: TGTGCCACCAGTGATGACGGGGGGAGCAATCAGCCCCAGCATTTT.

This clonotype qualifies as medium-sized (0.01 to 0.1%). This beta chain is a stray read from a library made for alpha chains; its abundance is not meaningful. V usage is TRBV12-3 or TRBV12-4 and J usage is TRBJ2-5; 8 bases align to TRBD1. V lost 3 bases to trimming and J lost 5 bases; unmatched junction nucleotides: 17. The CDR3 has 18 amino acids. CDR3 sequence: CASSFGLTQGQDSETQYF. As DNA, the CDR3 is TGTGCCAGCAGTTTCGGTCTAACACAGGGACAGGATTCGGAGACCCAGTACTTC.

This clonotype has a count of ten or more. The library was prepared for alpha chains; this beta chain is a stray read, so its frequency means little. Here the CDR3 DNA reads TGTGCCAGCAGCCTCACTTTTCTAGGGACAGTTAACACCGGGGAGCTGTTTTTT. This encodes CASSLTFLGTVNTGELFF. The chain carries TRBV4-2 and TRBJ2-2; 7 positions agree with TRBD1. From germline, CDR1 is LGHNA and CDR2 YNFKEQ. The CDR3 totals 18 residues. V shed 4 bases, J shed 2 bases, and the junction held 13 bases outside the gene matches.

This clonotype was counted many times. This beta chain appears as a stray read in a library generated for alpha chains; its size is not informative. CDR3 nucleotide sequence: TGCGCCAGCAGCTTGGAGTCAAAAGCAGATGAGCAGTTCTTC. The encoded protein is CASSLESKADEQFF. The chain carries TRBV5-1 and TRBJ2-1; D remains ambiguous. Germline V lookup: CDR1 SGHRS, CDR2 YFSETQ. This CDR3 contains 14 residues. V lost 0 bases, J lost 8 bases, and 12 bases lay in between.

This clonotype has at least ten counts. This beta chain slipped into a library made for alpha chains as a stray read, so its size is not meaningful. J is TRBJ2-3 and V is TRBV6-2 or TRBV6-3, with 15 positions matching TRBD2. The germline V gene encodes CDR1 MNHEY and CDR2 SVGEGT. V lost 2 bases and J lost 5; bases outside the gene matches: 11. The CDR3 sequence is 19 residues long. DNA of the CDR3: TGTGCCAGCAGTTACCCCTTCGGACTAGCGGGGGGGCCGGGAGATACGCAGTATTTT. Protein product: CASSYPFGLAGGPGDTQYF.

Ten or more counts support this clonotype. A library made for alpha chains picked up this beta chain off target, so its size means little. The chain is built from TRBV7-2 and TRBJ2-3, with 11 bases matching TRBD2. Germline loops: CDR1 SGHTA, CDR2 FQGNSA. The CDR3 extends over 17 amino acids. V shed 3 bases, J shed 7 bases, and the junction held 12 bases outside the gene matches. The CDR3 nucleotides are TGTGCCAGCAGCTTTTTACCTAGCGGGGGGCGCGATAATACGCAGTATTTT. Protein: CASSFLPSGGRDNTQYF.

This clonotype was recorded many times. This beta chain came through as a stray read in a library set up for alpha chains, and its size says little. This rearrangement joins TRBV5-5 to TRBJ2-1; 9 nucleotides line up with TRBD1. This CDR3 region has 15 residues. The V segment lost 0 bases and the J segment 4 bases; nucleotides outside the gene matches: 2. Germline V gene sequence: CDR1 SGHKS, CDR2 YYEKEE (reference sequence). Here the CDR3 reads CASSLEGQGYNEQFF. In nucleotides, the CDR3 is TGTGCCAGCAGCTTGGAGGGACAGGGTTACAATGAGCAGTTCTTC. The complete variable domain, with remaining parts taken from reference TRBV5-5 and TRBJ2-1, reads DAGVTQSPTHLIKTRGQQVTLRCSPISGHKSVSWYQQVLGQGPQFIFQYYEKEERGRGNFPDRFSARQFPNYSSELNVNALLLGDSALYLCASSLEGQGYNEQFFGPGTRLTVL.